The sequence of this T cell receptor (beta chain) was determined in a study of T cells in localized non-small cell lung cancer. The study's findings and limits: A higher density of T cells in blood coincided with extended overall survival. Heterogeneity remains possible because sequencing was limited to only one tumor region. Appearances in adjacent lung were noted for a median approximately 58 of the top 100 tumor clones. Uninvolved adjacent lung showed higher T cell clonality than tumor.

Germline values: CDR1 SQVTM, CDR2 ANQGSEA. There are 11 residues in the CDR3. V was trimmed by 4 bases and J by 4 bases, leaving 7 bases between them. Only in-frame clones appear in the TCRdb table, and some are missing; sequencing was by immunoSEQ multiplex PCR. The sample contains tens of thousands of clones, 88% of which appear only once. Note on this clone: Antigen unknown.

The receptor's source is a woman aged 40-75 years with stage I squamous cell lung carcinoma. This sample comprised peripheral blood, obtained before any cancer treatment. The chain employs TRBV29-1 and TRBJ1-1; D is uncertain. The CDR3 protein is CSVGTLTEAFF. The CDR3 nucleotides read TGCAGCGTTGGAACCCTCACTGAAGCTTTCTTT. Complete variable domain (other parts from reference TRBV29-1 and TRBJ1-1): SAVISQKPSRDICQRGTSLTIQCQVDSQVTMMFWYRQQPGQSLTLIATANQGSEATYESGFVIDKFPISRPNLTFSTLTVSNMSPEDSSIYLCSVGTLTEAFFGQGTRLTVV.